This TCR beta chain was profiled in a study of shared clonotypes between healthy human individuals. Libraries were prepared by immunoSEQ multiplex PCR; TCRdb keeps only in-frame clonotypes and omits some of them. The sample has 650,000 to 800,000 clones; 90% to 95% are singletons. Per the germline V gene, CDR1 is SGHAT and CDR2 is FQNNGV. J lost 7 bases, V lost 1 base, and 4 bases had no gene match. The CDR3 consists of 14 residues. Terminally differentiated effector memory CD45RA+ cells were excluded by CCR7 positive selection of CD45RO-negative cells. The V gene is TRBV11-2, the J gene TRBJ1-2, with TRBD1 identical over 9 bases. Material: naive CD8+ T cells sorted from blood. The source is a man aged 25-45 years in good health. The CDR3 sequence: CASSLADRGGGYTF. Written as DNA, the CDR3 is TGTGCCAGCAGCTTAGCGGACAGGGGAGGTGGCTACACCTTC. Based on the CDR3 plus reference TRBV11-2 and TRBJ1-2, the full variable domain is EAGVAQSPRYKIIEKRQSVAFWCNPISGHATLYWYQQILGQGPKLLIQFQNNGVVDDSQLPKDRFSAERLKGVDSTLKIQPAKLEDSAVYLCASSLADRGGGYTFGSGTRLTVV.